This entry concerns a single TCR beta chain. The length of the CDR3 is 14 residues. Germline lookup yields CDR1 LNHDA and CDR2 SQIVND (reference sequence). V lost 6 bases and J lost 5; bases outside the gene matches: 7. The sample is drawn from a study of blood T cell repertoires in COVID-19. Study background: The United States, Italy and Spain provided the acute and convalescent COVID-19 samples. T cells, B-cell-depleted T cells, or PBMCs provided the cDNA or gDNA that served as material.

Profiled with immunoSEQ multiplex PCR; TCRdb holds only in-frame clones, not every one. The table has 140,000 to 150,000 clones, about nine tenths seen once. This TCR was sampled from a man older than 75 with acute or convalescent COVID-19. Material for sequencing was peripheral blood. V gene TRBV19 combines with J gene TRBJ1-1, with 9 positions matching TRBD1. CDR3 sequence: CASSRDRAGTEAFF. Written as DNA, the CDR3 is TGTGCCAGTAGCCGGGACAGGGCGGGAACTGAAGCTTTCTTT.